Each of the 8 T cell receptor beta chains below was sequenced from the same sample in a study of blood T cell repertoires in COVID-19. Profiled with immunoSEQ multiplex PCR; TCRdb holds only in-frame clones, not every one. The profile shows about 150,000 clones, approximately 80% of them singletons. The sequencing input was PBMCs or T cells enriched from blood (not recorded which). The receptors here all came from a man in his 70s who had been exposed to COVID-19.

The CDR3 region has the DNA TGCGCCAGCAGCCCCGGGGGAAGAATTGGATCCTACAATGAGCAGTTCTTC. Its translation is CASSPGGRIGSYNEQFF. This chain joins TRBV4-1 and TRBJ2-1, with D maybe TRBD2 (6 bases). The CDR3 has 17 amino acids. Germline loops: CDR1 MGHRA, CDR2 YSYEKL. Trimming pared 4 bases from V and 1 base from J, leaving 17 bases between.

The table lists this clone with a count of one. The J gene is TRBJ2-4, the V gene TRBV7-2; unclear D gene. Germline lookup yields CDR1 SGHTA and CDR2 FQGNSA. The V end was cut by 1 base, the J end by 0 bases, with 7 bases between. CDR3 size: 15 residues. The CDR3 coding sequence is TGTGCCAGCAGCTTAGGGCAAGTAGCCAAAAACATTCAGTACTTC. This encodes CASSLGQVAKNIQYF.

This rearrangement joins TRBV25-1 to TRBJ2-7, with 9 bases aligning to TRBD1. CDR3 length: 13 amino acids. Per the germline V gene, CDR1 is MGHDK and CDR2 is SYGVNS. The trim removed 5 bases at V and 11 bases at J, leaving 10 bases unmatched. The CDR3 sequence: CASSKADRGGKYF. The CDR3 DNA is TGTGCCAGCAGTAAGGCCGACAGGGGGGGAAAGTACTTC.

The genes are TRBV20-1 and TRBJ2-6; D call uncertain. This CDR3 is built from 13 residues. V dropped 3 bases and J dropped 2 bases, with 5 bases sitting between them. CDR1 DFQATT and CDR2 SNEGSKA come from the germline V gene (reference sequence). CDR3 DNA: TGCAGTGCTAGTCGCGCTGGGGCCAACGTCCTGACTTTC. Protein: CSASRAGANVLTF.

The chain uses TRBV5-1 and TRBJ2-2; TRBD2 agrees at 15 bases. Germline V gene sequence: CDR1 SGHRS, CDR2 YFSETQ. Trimming took 4 bases from V and 6 from J; bases not matched to a gene: 16. The CDR3 extends over 20 amino acids. As DNA, the CDR3 is TGCGCCAGCAGCCCTCGGACGGATTTTTGGACTAGCGGGAGGGCCGGGGAGCTGTTTTTT. It is translated as CASSPRTDFWTSGRAGELFF.

V is TRBV7-6 and J is TRBJ1-1, with 10 bases that match TRBD1. The CDR3 contains 16 residues. Germline assignment: CDR1 SGHVS and CDR2 FNYEAQ. The J segment lost 1 base and the V segment lost 5 bases, leaving 7 bases of the junction unmatched. The CDR3 reads CASSPRQGATNTEAFF. CDR3 DNA: TGTGCCAGCAGCCCCAGACAGGGGGCCACGAACACTGAAGCTTTCTTT.

This clone has a handful of counts. The chain couples TRBV7-2 to TRBJ1-6, with TRBD1 as a possible D gene (6 bases). Germline assignment: CDR1 SGHTA and CDR2 FQGNSA. Trimming shortened V by 11 bases and J by 13 bases, and 21 bases separated the two germline ends. This CDR3 has 13 amino acids. This CDR3 is CAGRGGRPAPLHF. CDR3 DNA sequence: TGTGCCGGTCGGGGGGGGCGCCCCGCTCCCCTCCACTTT.

The chain has TRBV5-5 and TRBJ1-2; 8 nucleotides match TRBD1. Unmatched junction bases numbered 3, after V lost 3 bases and J lost 2 bases. Germline values: CDR1 SGHKS, CDR2 YYEKEE (reference sequence). The CDR3 runs to 14 residues. The CDR3 loop reads CASSWGQANYGYTF. The CDR3 DNA follows: TGTGCCAGCAGCTGGGGACAGGCGAACTATGGCTACACCTTC. Full variable domain (remainder filled in from reference TRBV5-5 and TRBJ1-2): DAGVTQSPTHLIKTRGQQVTLRCSPISGHKSVSWYQQVLGQGPQFIFQYYEKEERGRGNFPDRFSARQFPNYSSELNVNALLLGDSALYLCASSWGQANYGYTFGSGTRLTVV.